Below are 15 T cell receptor beta chains sequenced from a single sample in a study of cytomegalovirus exposure and HLA in healthy donors. The PCR had 60 Vbeta and 13 Jbeta primers. Libraries were prepared by immunoSEQ multiplex PCR; TCRdb keeps only in-frame clonotypes and omits some of them. The data hold about 150,000 clones, with 75% to 90% observed a single time. The source material was PBMCs. All receptors come from a male donor in good health and CMV-seronegative.

The J gene is TRBJ1-1, the V gene TRBV6-6; 7 nucleotides line up with TRBD1. The J segment lost 3 bases and the V segment lost 2 bases, leaving 0 bases of the junction unmatched. Germline V gives CDR1 MNHNY, CDR2 SVGAGI (reference sequence). The CDR3 contains 13 residues. The CDR3 DNA reads TGTGCCAGCAGTTACGGACAGGACACTGAAGCTTTCTTT. This gives the protein CASSYGQDTEAFF.

This chain uses TRBV19 with TRBJ1-2, with D perhaps TRBD1 (6 bases). The CDR3 runs 11 residues. V lost 9 bases and J lost 6, with 11 bases in between. Germline values: CDR1 LNHDA, CDR2 SQIVND (reference sequence). CDR3 sequence (DNA): TGTGCCAGCAAGGCAGGGGATGGCTACACCTTC. Translated, it gives CASKAGDGYTF.

The rearrangement links TRBV5-1 to TRBJ2-7; the D gene is possibly TRBD1 (5 bases). This CDR3 has 13 amino acids. V lost 4 bases and J 2 bases, leaving 10 bases between the germline ends. In germline, CDR1 is SGHRS, CDR2 YFSETQ. This CDR3 is CASSPQGAYEQYF. For the CDR3, the DNA is TGCGCCAGCAGCCCCCAGGGTGCCTACGAGCAGTACTTC. The variable domain in full, with the rest retrieved from reference TRBV5-1 and TRBJ2-7, is KAGVTQTPRYLIKTRGQQVTLSCSPISGHRSVSWYQQTPGQGLQFLFEYFSETQRNKGNFPGRFSGRQFSNSRSEMNVSTLELGDSALYLCASSPQGAYEQYFGPGTRLTVT.

The rearrangement links TRBV6-1 to TRBJ1-3, with 10 nucleotides matching TRBD1. CDR1 MNHNS and CDR2 SASEGT come from the germline V gene. CDR3 length: 17 residues. Trimming at V came to 4 bases and at J to 4 bases, leaving 10 bases not matched to a gene. The CDR3 loop reads CASSGSDRGRAGNTIYF. In DNA, the CDR3 is TGTGCCAGCAGTGGATCCGACAGGGGGCGGGCAGGAAACACCATATATTTT.

CDR3 nucleotide sequence: TGCGCCAGCAGCCCTAAGGACCGGGACACTTTCTACTCTGGGGCCAACGTCCTGACTTTC. This codes for CASSPKDRDTFYSGANVLTF. The rearrangement links TRBV5-1 to TRBJ2-6; TRBD1 might be the D (6 bases). Germline assignment: CDR1 SGHRS and CDR2 YFSETQ. V was clipped by 4 bases and J by 0 bases, with 23 bases between them. This CDR3 is 20 amino acids long.

The chain couples TRBV4-2 to TRBJ2-3, with 9 nucleotides matching TRBD2. This CDR3 is built from 16 residues. The germline gives CDR1 LGHNA, CDR2 YNFKEQ. Trimming at V came to 1 base and at J to 11 bases, leaving 13 bases not matched to a gene. CDR3 amino acids: CASSQGEASGESGQYF. For the CDR3, the DNA is TGTGCCAGCAGCCAAGGTGAGGCTAGCGGGGAGAGTGGGCAGTATTTT.

The chain uses TRBV5-1 and TRBJ1-4; possibly TRBD1 for D (5 bases). CDR1 is SGHRS, CDR2 YFSETQ, per germline. Trimming shortened V by 2 bases and J by 4 bases, and 15 bases separated the two germline ends. The CDR3 covers 16 residues. In nucleotides, the CDR3 is TGCGCCAGCAGCTTCTTCGGTCAGGGCTTTAATGAAAAACTGTTTTTT. Residues: CASSFFGQGFNEKLFF.

The chain links TRBV5-1 to TRBJ2-5, with 13 positions matching TRBD2. V lost 3 bases to trimming and J lost 3 bases; unmatched junction nucleotides: 11. CDR3 length: 18 amino acids. Germline V lookup: CDR1 SGHRS, CDR2 YFSETQ. The CDR3 here is CASSSPEGLAGIEETQYF. Written as DNA, the CDR3 is TGCGCCAGCAGCTCGCCAGAGGGACTAGCGGGGATAGAAGAGACCCAGTACTTC.

The chain uses TRBV11-2 and TRBJ1-6; D remains unclear. Germline assignment: CDR1 SGHAT and CDR2 FQNNGV. V lost 2 bases and J lost 4, with 18 bases in between. This CDR3 is built from 18 residues. Written as DNA, the CDR3 is TGTGCCAGCAGCTTAAGCCTTCCAGGTGGCCGGTATAATTCACCCCTCCACTTT. It encodes CASSLSLPGGRYNSPLHF. The complete variable domain, with remaining parts taken from reference TRBV11-2 and TRBJ1-6, reads EAGVAQSPRYKIIEKRQSVAFWCNPISGHATLYWYQQILGQGPKLLIQFQNNGVVDDSQLPKDRFSAERLKGVDSTLKIQPAKLEDSAVYLCASSLSLPGGRYNSPLHFGNGTRLTVT.

The chain links TRBV10-3 to TRBJ1-1; 7 bases line up with TRBD1. The germline gives CDR1 ENHRY, CDR2 SYGVKD. This CDR3 has 13 amino acids. With 6 bases clipped from V and 2 bases from J, the junction kept 3 bases outside the gene matches. For the CDR3, the DNA is TGTGCCATCAGGGACAGGAAAAACACTGAAGCTTTCTTT. Translated: CAIRDRKNTEAFF.

The chain carries TRBV6-5 and TRBJ1-6, with no clear D. V lost 0 bases, J lost 10 bases, and 13 bases lay in between. Germline CDR1 and CDR2: MNHEY and SVGAGI. The CDR3 length is 15 residues. The CDR3 loop reads CASSYSSPVESPLHF. The CDR3 DNA reads TGTGCCAGCAGTTACTCGAGTCCCGTCGAATCACCCCTCCACTTT.

V gene TRBV18 combines with J gene TRBJ1-2, with 8 bases matching TRBD1. V was clipped by 5 bases and J by 4 bases; unmatched bases: 12. The germline V gene has CDR1 KGHSH and CDR2 LQKENI. The CDR3 runs 16 residues. The CDR3 protein is CASSSALTGGTYGYTF. In DNA form, the CDR3 reads TGTGCCAGCTCATCAGCCCTCACAGGGGGTACCTATGGCTACACCTTC.

Worth noting for this clone: The same CDR3 also results from other DNA sequences found in this sample. The CDR3 DNA reads as TGTGCCAGCAGCCTAAATACGTTGGGGGCCGCTGGAAACACCATATATTTT. It encodes CASSLNTLGAAGNTIYF. The chain joins TRBV7-9 to TRBJ1-3, with D possibly TRBD1 on 6 matching bases. The CDR3 contains 17 residues. The V and J ends lost 5 bases and 2 bases respectively, with 19 bases between them. CDR1 is SEHNR and CDR2 is FQNEAQ in the germline V gene (reference sequence).

CDR3 DNA: TGCAGCGTTGGCGGCATCCCCTCGGGTGGCTACACCTTC. Translating gives CSVGGIPSGGYTF. This sequence joins TRBV29-1 and TRBJ1-2; D gene uncertain. The germline gives CDR1 SQVTM, CDR2 ANQGSEA. The CDR3 is made up of 13 amino acids. Trimming cost V 4 bases and J 7 bases, with 16 bases left between them.

This chain joins TRBV7-9 and TRBJ1-5, with 7 bases identical to TRBD1. The CDR3 length is 18 residues. The germline V gene encodes CDR1 SEHNR and CDR2 FQNEAQ (reference sequence). With V trimmed by 1 base and J by 4 bases, 13 bases remained unmatched. CDR3 in DNA: TGTGCCAGCAGCTTAGTACTAGTTCGGGACAGACAAAATCAGCCCCAGCATTTT. It encodes CASSLVLVRDRQNQPQHF.